The T cell receptor beta chain described here comes from a study of blood T cell repertoires in COVID-19. Study at large: There were acute and convalescent COVID-19 samples, and they came from the United States, Italy and Spain. In each case, the material was cDNA or gDNA derived from T cells, B-cell-depleted T cells, or PBMCs.

This clone has more than one count but fewer than ten. Sequenced by immunoSEQ multiplex PCR; TCRdb stores in-frame clones only, minus some. The sample lists 130,000 to 150,000 clones, 65% to 85% occurring once. Sequencing used peripheral blood. The sequence was obtained from a woman aged 50 to 60 with acute or convalescent COVID-19.

The CDR3 reads CASSSLADEQFF. Here the CDR3 DNA reads TGTGCCAGCAGCTCCCTTGCGGATGAGCAGTTCTTC. V gene TRBV5-8 combines with J gene TRBJ2-1; D is unresolved. V lost 3 bases to trimming and J lost 8 bases, with 9 bases between them. The V gene's germline CDR1 is SGHTS and CDR2 YDEGEE. This CDR3 has 12 amino acids.